This T cell receptor beta chain was sequenced in a study of vaccination effects on CD4 cells after COVID-19. Before sequencing took place, the ViraFEST assay used viral peptide pools to expand antigen-specific CD4+ T cells. It was after approximately 11 days of culture that CD4+ T cells were isolated. The healthy vaccine recipients, who had no prior SARS-CoV-2 infection, showed negative nucleocapsid antibodies. Wells of roughly 2 million PBMC each were grown with 10 IU/ml IL-2 and around 10 ug/ml peptides. Each culture had half its medium swapped for IL-2 medium on days 3 and 7. The CDR3 is 14 amino acids. V lost 4 bases and J 5 bases, leaving 15 bases between the germline ends. Germline assignment: CDR1 SGHNT and CDR2 YYREEE (reference sequence). The table came from immunoSEQ multiplex PCR; TCRdb's copy has only in-frame clones and leaves some out. This sample has tens of thousands of clones, with 74% found just once.

Points on this clone: The antigen is not known.

General study results and limits: Infection- and vaccine-induced clones contracted markedly late after vaccination. In the study, convalescent patients were few, and early post-infection timepoints were absent.

This specimen was CD4+ T cells from PBMCs cultured with SARS-CoV-2 spike peptides, taken before COVID-19 vaccination. This rearrangement joins TRBV5-4 to TRBJ2-5; TRBD2 is a possible D gene (6 bases). The receptor was derived from a human donor who received a COVID-19 vaccine. The CDR3 loop reads CASSPSGTPETQYF. In nucleotides, the CDR3 is TGTGCCAGCAGCCCCTCCGGGACTCCCGAGACCCAGTACTTC.